The 17 T cell receptor beta chains listed next were all sequenced from one sample in a study of OX40 agonist ivuxolimab in advanced cancers. Library preparation employed the immunoSEQ multiplex PCR assay. TCRdb obtained this table from immuneACCESS and retained in-frame rearrangements with V and J assigned. These tables miss some clones; where compared with another copy, unresolved V genes account for less than half of the shortfall, and the remainder is unexplained. In this sample the table shows about 89,000 clones, 85% to 95% of which occur a single time. Jointly, the top ten make up about 0.3% of the sample. This specimen consisted of CD4+ or CD8+ T cells sorted from blood, obtained in a trial of the OX40 agonist ivuxolimab. Receptors originate from an adult with an advanced solid tumor such as melanoma, head and neck, liver or kidney cancer.

The chain combines TRBV30 with TRBJ1-2; the D is unclear. Trimming took off 1 base at V and 3 bases at J, with 12 bases between the two ends. Germline values: CDR1 GTSNPN, CDR2 SVGIG (reference sequence). The CDR3 covers 14 residues. The DNA of the CDR3 is TGTGCCTGGAGTGCTCGGGATCTCGACTATGGCTACACCTTC. Translated: CAWSARDLDYGYTF.

The CDR3 nucleotides read TGTGCCAGCAGCTTGGGTCACAGTTCCTACGAGCAGTACTTC. Amino acid sequence: CASSLGHSSYEQYF. The rearrangement uses TRBV5-8 and TRBJ2-7, with no clear D. V lost 0 bases, J lost 1 base, and 8 bases lay in between. Germline CDR1 and CDR2: SGHTS and YDEGEE. The CDR3 extends over 14 amino acids.

The chain links TRBV4-3 to TRBJ1-2, with D maybe TRBD1 (5 bases). From germline, CDR1 is LGHNA and CDR2 YSLEER. This CDR3 region has 15 residues. Trimming pared 3 bases from V and 4 bases from J, leaving 15 bases between. Here the CDR3 DNA reads TGCGCCAGCAGCCACGTGGACAAAACTGCCTATGGCTACACCTTC. Amino acids: CASSHVDKTAYGYTF.

The chain joins TRBV10-3 to TRBJ2-4; D is ambiguous. Germline assignment: CDR1 ENHRY and CDR2 SYGVKD. The CDR3 runs 13 residues. Deletions cut 8 bases from V and 9 bases from J, with 17 bases between. The CDR3 here is CAIGDTPESIQYF. DNA of the CDR3: TGTGCCATCGGAGATACGCCGGAATCCATTCAGTACTTC.

This rearrangement joins TRBV2 to TRBJ1-3; 7 nucleotides line up with TRBD1. V lost 5 bases to trimming and J lost 1 base; unmatched junction nucleotides: 5. Germline V lookup: CDR1 SNHLY, CDR2 FYNNEI. The length of the CDR3 is 15 residues. CDR3 DNA: TGTGCCAGCAGTCCTTCGACAGGGTCTGGAAACACCATATATTTT. This codes for CASSPSTGSGNTIYF.

This rearrangement joins TRBV5-5 to TRBJ2-7; no reliable D call. The V end lost 1 base, the J end lost 0 bases, and 14 bases lay between the germline ends. The germline gives CDR1 SGHKS, CDR2 YYEKEE (reference sequence). CDR3 size: 16 residues. The CDR3 sequence: CASSLLGGDLSYEQYF. The CDR3, as DNA: TGTGCCAGCAGCTTGCTGGGCGGCGACCTCTCCTACGAGCAGTACTTC.

J is TRBJ1-2 and V is TRBV30; tentative D call: TRBD1 (5 bases). The CDR3 runs 13 residues. Germline V lookup: CDR1 GTSNPN, CDR2 SVGIG (reference sequence). V gave up 6 bases and J gave up 0 bases, with 11 bases separating them. This CDR3 reads CACPRGSNYGYTF. For the CDR3, the DNA is TGTGCCTGTCCCCGGGGCTCTAACTATGGCTACACCTTC.

The rearrangement uses TRBV19 and TRBJ2-3, with D possibly matching TRBD1 (5 bases). The CDR3 spans 17 residues. Per the germline V gene, CDR1 is LNHDA and CDR2 is SQIVND (reference sequence). V lost 6 bases and J lost 2, with 21 bases in between. The CDR3 region is CASSPFWTNHPTDTQYF. CDR3 coding DNA: TGTGCCAGTAGCCCCTTCTGGACAAACCATCCCACAGATACGCAGTATTTT.

The rearrangement joins TRBV28 to TRBJ1-3; no clear D. Germline V gene lookup returns CDR1 MDHEN and CDR2 SYDVKM. Trimming took off 3 bases at V and 0 bases at J, with 21 bases between the two ends. CDR3 size: 19 residues. DNA of the CDR3: TGTGCCAGCAGTTTTCGGTTCGCAGGAAAAACCTACTCTGGAAACACCATATATTTT. Its translation is CASSFRFAGKTYSGNTIYF.

The V call is TRBV6-5, the J call TRBJ2-1; 9 bases map to TRBD1. CDR3 size: 15 residues. The V and J ends lost 7 bases and 5 bases, in that order; junction bases with no gene match: 9. Looked up from germline, CDR1 is MNHEY and CDR2 is SVGAGI. The CDR3 loop reads CASTRPGQGHNEQFF. CDR3 bases: TGTGCCAGCACCCGCCCGGGACAGGGCCACAATGAGCAGTTCTTC.

This rearrangement joins TRBV6-6 to TRBJ2-4; no reliable D call. CDR1 is MNHNY and CDR2 is SVGAGI in the germline V gene (reference sequence). This CDR3 contains 15 residues. V was clipped by 6 bases and J by 0 bases, with 12 bases between them. The CDR3 reads CASRPLGIAKNIQYF. CDR3 nucleotides: TGTGCCAGCAGGCCCTTAGGGATAGCCAAAAACATTCAGTACTTC.

The V gene is TRBV5-8, the J gene TRBJ2-7; unclear D gene. V was cut by 4 bases and J by 6 bases, with 11 bases left in between. The CDR3 is 12 residues long. Germline lookup yields CDR1 SGHTS and CDR2 YDEGEE. Here the CDR3 reads CASSLSRLEQYV. Here the CDR3 DNA reads TGTGCCAGCAGCCTTTCGAGGCTCGAGCAGTACGTC.

The CDR3 spells CASSYADSYPEQYF. The CDR3 DNA reads TGTGCCAGCAGCTACGCCGACAGTTATCCCGAGCAGTACTTC. The rearrangement uses TRBV7-2 and TRBJ2-7; a weak D match, TRBD1 (5 bases). The CDR3 extends over 14 amino acids. CDR1 and CDR2 from the germline V gene are SGHTA and FQGNSA. V lost 4 bases and J 6 bases, leaving 16 bases between the germline ends.

This chain joins TRBV6-5 and TRBJ1-2, with D maybe TRBD1 (6 bases). The V gene lost 2 bases and the J gene lost 6 bases, with 16 bases spanning the gap. From germline, CDR1 is MNHEY and CDR2 SVGAGI. This CDR3 contains 15 residues. The CDR3 bases are TGTGCCAGCAGTTACACTATAGGGGGAAGGGATGGCTACACCTTC. Encoded protein: CASSYTIGGRDGYTF.

The V gene is TRBV11-3, the J gene TRBJ2-1; D call uncertain. Per the germline V gene, CDR1 is SGHNT and CDR2 is YENEEA. V shed 5 bases and J shed 4 bases, with 12 bases lying between them. The CDR3 totals 14 residues. The CDR3 loop reads CASSAQREYNEQFF. In DNA form, the CDR3 reads TGTGCCAGCAGCGCCCAGCGTGAATACAATGAGCAGTTCTTC.

This clone was observed a single time. The genes are TRBV5-1 and TRBJ2-1; 13 bases match TRBD2. The CDR3 covers 15 residues. Germline CDR1 is SGHRS and CDR2 is YFSETQ. J gave up 6 bases and V 4 bases, and 4 bases lay outside the gene matches. CDR3 sequence reads: CASSRTSGSGNEQFF. The DNA for the CDR3 is TGCGCCAGCAGCAGGACTAGCGGGAGTGGCAATGAGCAGTTCTTC. The full variable domain, with the rest looked up from reference TRBV5-1 and TRBJ2-1, is KAGVTQTPRYLIKTRGQQVTLSCSPISGHRSVSWYQQTPGQGLQFLFEYFSETQRNKGNFPGRFSGRQFSNSRSEMNVSTLELGDSALYLCASSRTSGSGNEQFFGPGTRLTVL.

V usage is TRBV4-2 and J usage is TRBJ2-3; D not certain. This CDR3 has 14 amino acids. Germline V lookup: CDR1 LGHNA, CDR2 YNFKEQ. Trimming pared 0 bases from V and 2 bases from J, leaving 6 bases between. CDR3 region: CASSQDDATDTQYF. Here the CDR3 DNA reads TGTGCCAGCAGCCAAGATGACGCCACAGATACGCAGTATTTT.